The 17 T cell receptor beta chains in this list originate from one sample, sequenced in a study of cytomegalovirus exposure and HLA in healthy donors. PCR amplification relied on 60 Vbeta primers (plus 13 Jbeta primers). TCRdb keeps only in-frame clones here, not all; method: immunoSEQ multiplex PCR. The repertoire holds about 130,000 clones, with about 80% as singletons. The sample taken for sequencing was PBMCs. These receptors were taken from a woman in her forties or fifties in good health and CMV-seronegative.

The J gene is TRBJ1-1, the V gene TRBV28, with TRBD1 matching 8 bases. V gave up 4 bases and J gave up 5 bases; unmatched junction bases: 6. This CDR3 has 14 amino acids. Germline values: CDR1 MDHEN, CDR2 SYDVKM. CDR3 sequence (DNA): TGTGCCAGCAGTTCTCGGACAGGGAGGACTGAAGCTTTCTTT. Amino acids: CASSSRTGRTEAFF.

V usage is TRBV28 and J usage is TRBJ2-3, with 10 bases matching TRBD2. Germline CDR1 and CDR2: MDHEN and SYDVKM. The CDR3 consists of 16 residues. V was pared by 3 bases and J by 5 bases, with 8 bases of the junction left unmatched. The CDR3 DNA is TGTGCCAGCAGTTTCGGATTAGCGGGAGGTGGAGATACGCAGTATTTT. This translates into CASSFGLAGGGDTQYF.

The chain combines TRBV6-4 with TRBJ2-2; 7 positions agree with TRBD1. V was clipped by 8 bases and J by 2 bases; unmatched bases: 5. Germline-derived CDR1 and CDR2 are MRHNA and SNTAGT. This CDR3 is built from 14 residues. CDR3 sequence reads: CASSGQVNTGELFF. The CDR3 nucleotides read TGTGCCAGCTCCGGACAGGTTAACACCGGGGAGCTGTTTTTT.

This clone was seen a single time. The rearrangement joins TRBV30 to TRBJ1-5; D is perhaps TRBD1 (5 bases). V lost 1 base and J 0 bases, leaving 7 bases between the germline ends. Germline V gene lookup returns CDR1 GTSNPN and CDR2 SVGIG (reference sequence). The CDR3 runs to 14 residues. This CDR3 is CAWSAGYSNQPQHF. In DNA, the CDR3 is TGTGCCTGGAGTGCAGGGTATAGCAATCAGCCCCAGCATTTT.

This chain joins TRBV6-4 and TRBJ1-2; the match to TRBD1 covers 8 bases. Per the germline V gene, CDR1 is MRHNA and CDR2 is SNTAGT. CDR3 size: 16 residues. V was pared by 4 bases and J by 6 bases, with 13 bases of the junction left unmatched. The CDR3 DNA reads as TGTGCCAGCAGTGCAACCTCGGACAGGGAAATTAATGGCTACACCTTC. Its protein is CASSATSDREINGYTF.

The chain links TRBV7-2 to TRBJ1-2; D not resolved. There are 15 residues in the CDR3. In germline, CDR1 is SGHTA, CDR2 FQGNSA. V gave up 5 bases and J gave up 0 bases, with 13 bases separating them. The CDR3 nucleotides read TGTGCCAGCAGCCCGGACTCGGATCCTAACTATGGCTACACCTTC. Its translation: CASSPDSDPNYGYTF.

A word on this clone: At one boundary the junction diverges from the germline segment, which might be a read error. The J gene is TRBJ2-2, the V gene TRBV7-3; TRBD1 is a possible D gene (6 bases). Germline CDR1 reads SGHTA; CDR2 reads FQGTGA. The CDR3 is 13 amino acids. CDR3 in DNA: TGTGCCAGCAGCGATGACAGGTCCGGGGAGCTGCTTTTT. Its translation is CASSDDRSGELLF.

The CDR3 bases are TGTGCCAGCAGCTCGCTAGCGGGAGCCACCTACGAGCAGTACTTC. Translation: CASSSLAGATYEQYF. The chain couples TRBV7-9 to TRBJ2-7, with 10 bases identical to TRBD2. The CDR3 has 15 amino acids. Germline CDR1 SEHNR, CDR2 FQNEAQ (reference sequence). V lost 4 bases, J lost 2 bases, and 5 bases stayed unmatched. Variable domain in full (rest from reference TRBV7-9 and TRBJ2-7): DTGVSQNPRHKITKRGQNVTFRCDPISEHNRLYWYRQTLGQGPEFLTYFQNEAQLEKSRLLSDRFSAERPKGSFSTLEIQRTEQGDSAMYLCASSSLAGATYEQYFGPGTRLTVT.

The chain has TRBV4-3 and TRBJ2-1; 9 nucleotides align to TRBD1. The CDR3 sequence is 16 residues long. Per the germline V gene, CDR1 is LGHNA and CDR2 is YSLEER. J was trimmed by 10 bases and V by 0 bases; bases with no gene match: 10. The CDR3 coding sequence is TGCGCCAGCAGCCAAGATTACTCCACAGGGGGCCGGGAGCAGTTCTTC. It is translated as CASSQDYSTGGREQFF.

This clone was counted between two and nine times. J is TRBJ2-7 and V is TRBV14; 10 bases match TRBD2. The CDR3 consists of 16 residues. Losses at the gene ends were 3 bases for V and 4 bases for J; bases not matched to a gene: 9. Per the germline V gene, CDR1 is SGHDN and CDR2 is FVKESK. Here the CDR3 DNA reads TGTGCCAGCAGCCAGGCCTCTAGCGGGAGTATTTACGAGCAGTACTTC. As protein: CASSQASSGSIYEQYF.

This clone was seen more than once but under ten times. The chain carries TRBV5-6 and TRBJ2-2; D unclear. This CDR3 has 17 residues. The ends were cut back, 0 bases at V and 4 bases at J, with 16 bases in the middle. Germline V gives CDR1 SGHDT, CDR2 YYEEEE. CDR3 DNA sequence: TGTGCCAGCAGCTTGGGAGGTTTCTCAGTCCGCACCGGGGAGCTGTTTTTT. It encodes CASSLGGFSVRTGELFF.

The chain joins TRBV11-3 to TRBJ2-2; TRBD2 is a possible D gene (5 bases). Trimming took 5 bases from V and 5 from J, leaving 18 bases between them. CDR3 length: 16 residues. Looked up from germline, CDR1 is SGHNT and CDR2 is YENEEA. The CDR3 is CASSPSPTPGTGELFF. The CDR3 DNA reads as TGTGCCAGCAGCCCCTCTCCCACTCCGGGGACCGGGGAGCTGTTTTTT. The whole variable domain, filled in from reference TRBV11-3 and TRBJ2-2, reads EAGVVQSPRYKIIEKKQPVAFWCNPISGHNTLYWYLQNLGQGPELLIRYENEEAVDDSQLPKDRFSAERLKGVDSTLKIQPAELGDSAVYLCASSPSPTPGTGELFFGEGSRLTVL.

The chain has TRBV19 and TRBJ1-2; D possibly corresponds to TRBD1 (5 bases). Deletions cut 3 bases from V and 5 bases from J, with 13 bases between. CDR1 and CDR2 from the germline V gene are LNHDA and SQIVND (reference sequence). The CDR3 sequence is 14 residues long. The CDR3 bases are TGTGCCAGTAGTATTGCCCGGGGGAGGTATGGCTACACCTTC. Encoded protein: CASSIARGRYGYTF.

The J gene is TRBJ2-2, the V gene TRBV28; no definite D call. Looked up from germline, CDR1 is MDHEN and CDR2 is SYDVKM. The CDR3 covers 14 residues. V was pared by 4 bases and J by 2 bases, with 8 bases between. CDR3 region: CASSSRINTGELFF. In nucleotides, the CDR3 is TGTGCCAGCAGTTCGCGGATAAACACCGGGGAGCTGTTTTTT.

J is TRBJ1-4 and V is TRBV6-6, with a tentative D call TRBD1 (5 bases). V lost 4 bases and J 7 bases, leaving 13 bases between the germline ends. The V gene's germline CDR1 is MNHNY and CDR2 SVGAGI (reference sequence). The CDR3 contains 14 residues. The CDR3 is CASSFRVRGEKLFF. The CDR3 nucleotides are TGTGCCAGCAGTTTCAGGGTGCGGGGTGAAAAACTGTTTTTT.

This sequence joins TRBV7-2 and TRBJ1-1, with TRBD1 as a possible D gene (5 bases). Germline CDR1 is SGHTA and CDR2 is FQGNSA. With 7 bases removed from V and 0 bases from J, the gap between germline ends came to 15 bases. This CDR3 comprises 15 residues. The CDR3 reads CASTLSSRVNTEAFF. DNA of the CDR3: TGTGCCAGCACCCTTAGTTCCAGGGTGAACACTGAAGCTTTCTTT. Variable domain in full (rest from reference TRBV7-2 and TRBJ1-1): GAGVSQSPSNKVTEKGKDVELRCDPISGHTALYWYRQSLGQGLEFLIYFQGNSAPDKSGLPSDRFSAERTGGSVSTLTIQRTQQEDSAVYLCASTLSSRVNTEAFFGQGTRLTVV.

Only a few counts were recorded for this clone. The genes are TRBV4-3 and TRBJ2-2; TRBD2 might be the D (6 bases). Germline CDR1 is LGHNA and CDR2 is YSLEER. The CDR3 sequence is 16 residues long. V was trimmed by 0 bases and J by 3 bases, leaving 11 bases between them. The CDR3 DNA sequence: TGCGCCAGCAGCCAAGATCGGGCGGGATACACCGGGGAGCTGTTTTTT. Encoded protein: CASSQDRAGYTGELFF.